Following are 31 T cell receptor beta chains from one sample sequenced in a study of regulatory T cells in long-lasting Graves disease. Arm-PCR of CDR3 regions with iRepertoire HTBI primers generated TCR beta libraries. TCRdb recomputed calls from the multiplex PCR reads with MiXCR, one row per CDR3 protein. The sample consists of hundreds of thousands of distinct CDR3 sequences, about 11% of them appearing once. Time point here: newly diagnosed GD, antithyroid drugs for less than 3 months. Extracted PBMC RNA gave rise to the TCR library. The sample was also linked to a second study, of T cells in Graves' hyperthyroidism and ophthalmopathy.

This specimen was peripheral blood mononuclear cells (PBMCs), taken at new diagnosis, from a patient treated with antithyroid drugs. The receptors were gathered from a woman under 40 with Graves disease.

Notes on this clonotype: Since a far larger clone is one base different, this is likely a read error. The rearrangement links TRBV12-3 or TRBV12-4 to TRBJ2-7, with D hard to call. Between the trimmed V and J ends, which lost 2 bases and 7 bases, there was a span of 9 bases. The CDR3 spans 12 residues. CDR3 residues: CASSLSDNEQYF. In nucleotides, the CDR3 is TGTGCCAGCAGTTTATCAGACAATGAGCAGTACTTC.

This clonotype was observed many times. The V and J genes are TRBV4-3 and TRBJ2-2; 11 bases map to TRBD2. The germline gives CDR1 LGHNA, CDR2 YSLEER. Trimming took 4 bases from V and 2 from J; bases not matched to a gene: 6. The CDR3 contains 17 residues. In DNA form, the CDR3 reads TGCGCCAGCAGCCTAGGGACTAGCGGAACAAACACCGGGGAGCTGTTTTTT. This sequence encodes CASSLGTSGTNTGELFF.

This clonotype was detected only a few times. CDR3 coding DNA: TGCAGCGTCGAGACAGGCCACTATGGCTACACCTTC. Translation gives CSVETGHYGYTF. The gene calls are TRBV29-1 and TRBJ1-2, with D perhaps TRBD1 (6 bases). Germline values: CDR1 SQVTM, CDR2 ANQGSEA. V gave up 6 bases and J gave up 3 bases, with 11 bases separating them. This CDR3 is built from 12 residues.

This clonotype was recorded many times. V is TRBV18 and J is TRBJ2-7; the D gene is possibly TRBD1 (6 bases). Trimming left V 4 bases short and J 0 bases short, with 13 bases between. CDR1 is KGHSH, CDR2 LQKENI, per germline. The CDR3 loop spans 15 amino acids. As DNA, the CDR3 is TGTGCCAGCTCACAGGGACACCCTAGCTCCTACGAGCAGTACTTC. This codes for CASSQGHPSSYEQYF.

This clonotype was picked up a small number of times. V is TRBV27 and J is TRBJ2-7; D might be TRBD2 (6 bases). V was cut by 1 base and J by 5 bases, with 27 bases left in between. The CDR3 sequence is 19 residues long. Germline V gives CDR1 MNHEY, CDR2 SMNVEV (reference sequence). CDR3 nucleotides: TGTGCCAGCAGTTTATACTTCTCGGCGGGCTCCCCACCGGGGGACGAGCAGTACTTC. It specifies CASSLYFSAGSPPGDEQYF.

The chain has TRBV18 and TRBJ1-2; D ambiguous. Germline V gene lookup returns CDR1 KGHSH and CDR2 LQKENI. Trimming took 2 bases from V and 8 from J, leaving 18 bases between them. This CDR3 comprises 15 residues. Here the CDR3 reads CASSPGSRRPRGYTF. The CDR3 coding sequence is TGTGCCAGCTCACCAGGCAGCAGACGACCTCGAGGCTACACCTTC. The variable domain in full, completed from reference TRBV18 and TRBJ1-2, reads NAGVMQNPRHLVRRRGQEARLRCSPMKGHSHVYWYRQLPEEGLKFMVYLQKENIIDESGMPKERFSAEFPKEGPSILRIQQVVRGDSAAYFCASSPGSRRPRGYTFGSGTRLTVV.

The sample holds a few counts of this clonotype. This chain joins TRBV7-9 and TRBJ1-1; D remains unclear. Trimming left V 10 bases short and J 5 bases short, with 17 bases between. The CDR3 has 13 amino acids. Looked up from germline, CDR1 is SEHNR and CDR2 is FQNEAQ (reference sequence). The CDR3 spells CATWENELTEAFF. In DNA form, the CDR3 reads TGTGCCACCTGGGAAAATGAGTTGACTGAAGCTTTCTTT. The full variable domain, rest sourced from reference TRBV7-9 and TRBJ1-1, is DTGVSQNPRHKITKRGQNVTFRCDPISEHNRLYWYRQTLGQGPEFLTYFQNEAQLEKSRLLSDRFSAERPKGSFSTLEIQRTEQGDSAMYLCATWENELTEAFFGQGTRLTVV.

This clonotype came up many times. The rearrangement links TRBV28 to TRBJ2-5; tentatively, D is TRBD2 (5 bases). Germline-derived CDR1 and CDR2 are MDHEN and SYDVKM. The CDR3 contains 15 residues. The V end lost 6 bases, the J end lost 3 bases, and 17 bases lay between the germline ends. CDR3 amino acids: CASSPTYKRKETQYF. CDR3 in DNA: TGTGCCAGCAGCCCTACGTACAAGCGGAAAGAGACCCAGTACTTC. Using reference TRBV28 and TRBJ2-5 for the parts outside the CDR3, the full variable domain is DVKVTQSSRYLVKRTGEKVFLECVQDMDHENMFWYRQDPGLGLRLIYFSYDVKMKEKGDIPEGYSVSREKKERFSLILESASTNQTSMYLCASSPTYKRKETQYFGPGTRLLVL.

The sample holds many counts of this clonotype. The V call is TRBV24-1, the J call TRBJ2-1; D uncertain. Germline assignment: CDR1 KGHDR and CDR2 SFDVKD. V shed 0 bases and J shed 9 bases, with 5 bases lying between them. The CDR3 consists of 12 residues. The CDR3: CATSDLLGEQFF. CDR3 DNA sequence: TGTGCCACCAGTGATTTGCTGGGTGAGCAGTTCTTC.

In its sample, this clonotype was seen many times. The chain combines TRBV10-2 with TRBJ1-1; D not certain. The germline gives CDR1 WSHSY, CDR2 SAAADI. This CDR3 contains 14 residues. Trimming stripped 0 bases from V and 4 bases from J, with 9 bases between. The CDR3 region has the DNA TGCGCCAGCAGTGAGTCGGTATTAGGCACTGAAGCTTTCTTT. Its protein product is CASSESVLGTEAFF.

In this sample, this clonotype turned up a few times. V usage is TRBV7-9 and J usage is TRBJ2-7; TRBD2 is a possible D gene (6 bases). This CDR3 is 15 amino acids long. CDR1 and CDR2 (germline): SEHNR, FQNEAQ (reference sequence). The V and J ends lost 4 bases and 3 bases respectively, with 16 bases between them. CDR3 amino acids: CASSSRDSPIYEQYF. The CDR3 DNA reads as TGTGCCAGCAGCTCCCGGGACTCCCCGATCTACGAGCAGTACTTC.

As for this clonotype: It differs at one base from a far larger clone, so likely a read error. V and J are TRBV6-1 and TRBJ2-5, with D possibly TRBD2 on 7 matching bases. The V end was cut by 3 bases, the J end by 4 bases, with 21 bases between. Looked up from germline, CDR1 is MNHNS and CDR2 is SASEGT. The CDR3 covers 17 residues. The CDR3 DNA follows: TGTGCCAGCAGTGAGTCCCTCCGGGACACGGGGGGAGAGACCCAGTACTTC. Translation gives CASSESLRDTGGETQYF.

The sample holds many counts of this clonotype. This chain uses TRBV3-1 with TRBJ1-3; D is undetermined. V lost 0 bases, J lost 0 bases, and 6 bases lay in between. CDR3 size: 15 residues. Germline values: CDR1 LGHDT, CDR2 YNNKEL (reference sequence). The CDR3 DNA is TGTGCCAGCAGCCAAGACCCTCACTCTGGAAACACCATATATTTT. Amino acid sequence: CASSQDPHSGNTIYF.

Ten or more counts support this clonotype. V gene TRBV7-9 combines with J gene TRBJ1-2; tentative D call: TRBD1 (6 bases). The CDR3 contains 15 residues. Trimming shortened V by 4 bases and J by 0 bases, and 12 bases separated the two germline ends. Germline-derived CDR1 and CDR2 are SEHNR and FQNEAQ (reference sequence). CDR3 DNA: TGTGCCAGCAGCTCTGGGGGCAGGGCTAACTATGGCTACACCTTC. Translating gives CASSSGGRANYGYTF.

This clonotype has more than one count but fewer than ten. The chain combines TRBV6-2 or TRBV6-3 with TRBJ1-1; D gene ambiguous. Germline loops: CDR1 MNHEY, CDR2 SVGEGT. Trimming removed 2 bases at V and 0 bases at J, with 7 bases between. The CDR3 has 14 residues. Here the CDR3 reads CASSYGLLNTEAFF. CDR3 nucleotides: TGTGCCAGCAGTTACGGCCTGTTGAACACTGAAGCTTTCTTT.

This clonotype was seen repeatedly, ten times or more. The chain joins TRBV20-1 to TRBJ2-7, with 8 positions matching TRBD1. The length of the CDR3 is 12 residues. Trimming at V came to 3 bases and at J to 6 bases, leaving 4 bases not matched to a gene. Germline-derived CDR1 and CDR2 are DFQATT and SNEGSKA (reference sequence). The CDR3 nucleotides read TGCAGTGCTAGGACAGGGGTCCGCGAGCAGTACTTC. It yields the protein CSARTGVREQYF.

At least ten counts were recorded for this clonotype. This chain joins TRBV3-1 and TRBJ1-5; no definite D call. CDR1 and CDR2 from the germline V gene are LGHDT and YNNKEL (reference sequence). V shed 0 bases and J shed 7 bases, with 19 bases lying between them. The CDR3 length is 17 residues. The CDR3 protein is CASSQDPMVGVLQPQHF. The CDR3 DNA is TGTGCCAGCAGCCAAGATCCGATGGTTGGGGTTTTACAGCCCCAGCATTTT.

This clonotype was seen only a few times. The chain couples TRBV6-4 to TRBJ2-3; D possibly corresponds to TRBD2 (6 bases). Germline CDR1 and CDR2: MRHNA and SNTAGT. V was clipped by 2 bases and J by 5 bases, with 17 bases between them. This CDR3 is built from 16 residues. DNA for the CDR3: TGTGCCAGCAGTGACGGGGCGGGGACCTTCCGAGATACGCAGTATTTT. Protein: CASSDGAGTFRDTQYF.

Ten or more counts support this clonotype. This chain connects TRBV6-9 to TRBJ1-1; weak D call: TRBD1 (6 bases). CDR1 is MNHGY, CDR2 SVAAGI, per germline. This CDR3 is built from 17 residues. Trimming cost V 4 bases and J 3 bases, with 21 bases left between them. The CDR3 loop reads CASSSPPTGRGDTEAFF. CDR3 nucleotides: TGTGCCAGCAGTTCCCCCCCGACAGGCCGAGGGGACACTGAAGCTTTCTTT.

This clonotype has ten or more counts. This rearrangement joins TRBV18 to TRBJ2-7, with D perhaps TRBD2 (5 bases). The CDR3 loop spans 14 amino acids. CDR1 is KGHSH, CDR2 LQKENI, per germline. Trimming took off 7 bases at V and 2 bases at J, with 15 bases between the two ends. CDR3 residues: CASFSGLAPYEQYF. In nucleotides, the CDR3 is TGTGCCAGCTTCAGTGGGCTAGCCCCCTACGAGCAGTACTTC. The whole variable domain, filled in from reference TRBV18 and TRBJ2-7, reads NAGVMQNPRHLVRRRGQEARLRCSPMKGHSHVYWYRQLPEEGLKFMVYLQKENIIDESGMPKERFSAEFPKEGPSILRIQQVVRGDSAAYFCASFSGLAPYEQYFGPGTRLTVT.

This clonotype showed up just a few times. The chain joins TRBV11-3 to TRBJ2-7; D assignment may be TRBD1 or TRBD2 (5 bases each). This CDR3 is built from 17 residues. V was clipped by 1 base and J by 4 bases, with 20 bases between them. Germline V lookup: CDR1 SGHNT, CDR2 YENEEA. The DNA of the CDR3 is TGTGCCAGCAGCTTAGCGGGGCGGAATTCGTGGGCTTACGAGCAGTACTTC. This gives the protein CASSLAGRNSWAYEQYF.

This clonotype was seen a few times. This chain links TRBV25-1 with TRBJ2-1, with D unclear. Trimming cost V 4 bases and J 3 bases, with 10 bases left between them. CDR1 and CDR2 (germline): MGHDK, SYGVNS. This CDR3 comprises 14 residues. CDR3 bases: TGTGCCAGCAGTGTCCCAGGAGACTACAATGAGCAGTTCTTC. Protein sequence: CASSVPGDYNEQFF. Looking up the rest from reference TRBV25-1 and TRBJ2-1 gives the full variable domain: EADIYQTPRYLVIGTGKKITLECSQTMGHDKMYWYQQDPGMELHLIHYSYGVNSTEKGDLSSESTVSRIRTEHFPLTLESARPSHTSQYLCASSVPGDYNEQFFGPGTRLTVL.

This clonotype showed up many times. In DNA form, the CDR3 reads TGTGCCAGCAGGGGGCATAGGGACACCGGGGAGCTGTTTTTT. This sequence encodes CASRGHRDTGELFF. This rearrangement joins TRBV11-1 to TRBJ2-2; TRBD1 is a possible D gene (5 bases). From germline, CDR1 is SGHAT and CDR2 FQDESV (reference sequence). V lost 6 bases and J lost 3, with 11 bases in between. This CDR3 is built from 14 residues.

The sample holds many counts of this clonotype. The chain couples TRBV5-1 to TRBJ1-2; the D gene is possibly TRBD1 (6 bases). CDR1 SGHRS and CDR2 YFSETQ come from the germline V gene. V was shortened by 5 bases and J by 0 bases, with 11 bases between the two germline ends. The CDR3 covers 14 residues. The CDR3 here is CASRRQEANYGYTF. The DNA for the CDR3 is TGCGCCAGCAGGAGACAGGAGGCTAACTATGGCTACACCTTC. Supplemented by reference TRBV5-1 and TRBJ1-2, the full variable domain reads KAGVTQTPRYLIKTRGQQVTLSCSPISGHRSVSWYQQTPGQGLQFLFEYFSETQRNKGNFPGRFSGRQFSNSRSEMNVSTLELGDSALYLCASRRQEANYGYTFGSGTRLTVV.

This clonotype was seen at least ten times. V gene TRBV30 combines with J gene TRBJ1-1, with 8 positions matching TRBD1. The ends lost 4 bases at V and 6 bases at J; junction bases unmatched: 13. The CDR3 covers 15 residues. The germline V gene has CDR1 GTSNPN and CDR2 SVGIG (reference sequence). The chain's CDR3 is CAWNGDRLPGSEAFF. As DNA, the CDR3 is TGTGCCTGGAACGGGGACAGGCTTCCGGGGTCTGAAGCTTTCTTT.

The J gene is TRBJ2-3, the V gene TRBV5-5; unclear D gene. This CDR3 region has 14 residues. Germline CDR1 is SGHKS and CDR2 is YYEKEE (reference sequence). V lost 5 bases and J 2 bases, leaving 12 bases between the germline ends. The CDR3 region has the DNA TGTGCCAGCAGTTCCGGGCCACTCACAGATACGCAGTATTTT. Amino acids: CASSSGPLTDTQYF.

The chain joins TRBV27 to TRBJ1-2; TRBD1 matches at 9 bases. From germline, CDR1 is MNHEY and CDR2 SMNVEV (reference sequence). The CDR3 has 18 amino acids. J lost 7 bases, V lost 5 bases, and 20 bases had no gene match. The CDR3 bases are TGTGCCAGCAGTAAACGGGGACAGGGTTTGAGGTTCGACCGTGGCTACACCTTC. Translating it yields CASSKRGQGLRFDRGYTF.

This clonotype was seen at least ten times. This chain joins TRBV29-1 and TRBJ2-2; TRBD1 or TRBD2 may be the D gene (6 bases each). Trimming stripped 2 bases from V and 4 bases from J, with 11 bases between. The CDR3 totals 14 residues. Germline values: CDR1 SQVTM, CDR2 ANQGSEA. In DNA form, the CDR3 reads TGCAGCGTTGAATCTGAGGGGGGCACCGGGGAGCTGTTTTTT. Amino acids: CSVESEGGTGELFF.

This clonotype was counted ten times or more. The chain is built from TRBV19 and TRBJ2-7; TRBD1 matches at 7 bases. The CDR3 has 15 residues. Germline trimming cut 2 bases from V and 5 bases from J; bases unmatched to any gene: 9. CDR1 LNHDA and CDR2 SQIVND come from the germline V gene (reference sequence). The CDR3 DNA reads TGTGCCAGTAGTATAAAGAGACAGGGAAGCAACGAGCAGTACTTC. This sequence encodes CASSIKRQGSNEQYF. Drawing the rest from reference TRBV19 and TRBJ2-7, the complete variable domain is DGGITQSPKYLFRKEGQNVTLSCEQNLNHDAMYWYRQDPGQGLRLIYYSQIVNDFQKGDIAEGYSVSREKKESFPLTVTSAQKNPTAFYLCASSIKRQGSNEQYFGPGTRLTVT.

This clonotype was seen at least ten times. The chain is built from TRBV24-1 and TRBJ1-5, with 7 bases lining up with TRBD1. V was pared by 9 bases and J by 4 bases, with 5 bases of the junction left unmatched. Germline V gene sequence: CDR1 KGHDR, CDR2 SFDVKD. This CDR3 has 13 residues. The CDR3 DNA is TGTGCCACCTCAAAACAGGGGAATCAGCCCCAGCATTTT. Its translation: CATSKQGNQPQHF.

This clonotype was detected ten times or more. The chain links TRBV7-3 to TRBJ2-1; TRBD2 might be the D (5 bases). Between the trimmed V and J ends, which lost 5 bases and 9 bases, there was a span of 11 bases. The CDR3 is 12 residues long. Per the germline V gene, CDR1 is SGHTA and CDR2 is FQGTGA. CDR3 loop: CASSRGDSEQFF. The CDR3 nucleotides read TGTGCCAGCAGCCGGGGAGACTCTGAGCAGTTCTTC.